The rows below give T cell receptor beta chains drawn from one sample of a study of cytomegalovirus exposure and HLA in healthy donors. Only in-frame clones appear in the TCRdb table, and some are missing; sequencing was by immunoSEQ multiplex PCR. The sample yields about 200,000 clones, less than 90% seen once. The material sequenced was PBMCs. These receptors were taken from a woman aged 18-35 years in good health and CMV-seronegative. CDR3s include the opening cysteine and the closing phenylalanine or tryptophan. A D gene is named only where the DNA matches it firmly. A row's size may be missing; if present it is once, few, many or a size class.

>TRBV2|TRBJ2-1|-|TRBD2
TGTGCCAGCAGTGAATCTAGCGGGGGGCCTAATGAGCAGTTCTTC
CASSESSGGPNEQFF
>TRBV2|TRBJ1-2|-|TRBD1
TGTGCCAGCGGGGTTACAGGGGGCGTCTATGGCTACACCTTC
CASGVTGGVYGYTF
>TRBV9|TRBJ2-1|-|-
TGTGCCAGCAGCGTAGAAGATATCTCCTACAATGAGCAGTTCTTC
CASSVEDISYNEQFF
>TRBV10-3|TRBJ2-7|-|-
TGTGCCATCAGTGACTGGACATCATCCTACGAGCAGTACTTC
CAISDWTSSYEQYF
>TRBV6-5|TRBJ2-1|-|TRBD2
TGTGCCAGCAGTTACTCCCGGACTAGCTTCGCTGAGCAGTTCTTC
CASSYSRTSFAEQFF
>TRBV6-6|TRBJ2-7|-|-
TGTGCCAGCAGCCCCTTGGCACAGAGCTCCTACGAGCAGTACTTC
CASSPLAQSSYEQYF
>TRBV7-8|TRBJ1-2|-|TRBD1
TGTGCCAGCAGCATCGGGACAGCTGCCAACTATGGCTACACCTTC
CASSIGTAANYGYTF
>TRBV27|TRBJ1-2|once|-
TGTGCCAGCAGGTCCAACCTCTATGGCTACACCTTC
CASRSNLYGYTF
>TRBV6-5|TRBJ2-7|-|TRBD1
TGTGCCAGCAGTTACCGACAGGGCTACGAGCAGTACTTC
CASSYRQGYEQYF
>TRBV13|TRBJ1-1|-|-
TGTGCCAGCAGCTTGACAGGTCTCTCTGAAGCTTTCTTT
CASSLTGLSEAFF
>TRBV7-8|TRBJ2-7|once|TRBD2
TGTGCCAGCAGCTTAGGACCTAGCGGGAGTATCGAGCAGTACTTC
CASSLGPSGSIEQYF
>TRBV15|TRBJ1-2|-|-
TGTGCCACCAGCAGAGAGGCAGAGTACTATGGCTACACCTTC
CATSREAEYYGYTF
>TRBV7-3|TRBJ2-1|-|-
TGTGCCAGCGGTACCGCAGACAATGAGCAGTTCTTC
CASGTADNEQFF
>TRBV6-5|TRBJ2-7|-|TRBD1
TGTGCCAGCAGTTGGGGGACAGGGTCCTACGAGCAGTACTTC
CASSWGTGSYEQYF
>TRBV5-1|TRBJ2-3|-|-
TGCGCCAGCAGCTTGGGGGGTACAGGCAGCACAGATACGCAGTATTTT
CASSLGGTGSTDTQYF
>TRBV9|TRBJ2-1|-|TRBD2
TGTGCCAGCAGCGTAGACGCGGGAGGGGGTGATGAGCAGTTCTTC
CASSVDAGGGDEQFF
>TRBV7-3|TRBJ1-5|-|-
TGTGCCAGCAGCGCGTCCGGGGGTGGTCCCCAGCATTTT
CASSASGGGPQHF
>TRBV29-1|TRBJ2-7|-|TRBD2
TGCAGCGCCCAAGGCAGGACTAGCGGGTTCTCCTACGAGCAGTACTTC
CSAQGRTSGFSYEQYF